Described below is a single TCR beta chain sequence and its context. Germline trimming cut 2 bases from V and 2 bases from J; bases unmatched to any gene: 11. There are 18 residues in the CDR3. Germline CDR1 is KGHSH and CDR2 is LQKENI. Clones were read by immunoSEQ multiplex PCR, and TCRdb kept only the in-frame ones, dropping some. The table has some 2.4 million clones, roughly 93% seen once; the top ten hold roughly 0.36%. The sample belongs to a study of shared clonotypes between healthy human individuals. On the study more broadly: Per donor, three plates held CD4 naive cells, three held CD4 memory, two held CD8 naive and one held CD8 memory.

The sequence was collected from a man younger than 30 in good health. Some clones in this sample may be carry-over from other donors' samples. The chain couples TRBV18 to TRBJ2-5; 10 positions match TRBD2. Sample: naive CD4+ T cells from PBMCs. As for subset: CD45RA+ positively selected. The CDR3 DNA follows: TGTGCCAGCTCACCAAATAACAGCGGGAGGGTCGGGCAAGAGACCCAGTACTTC. Protein product: CASSPNNSGRVGQETQYF.